A selection of T cell receptor beta chains follows, all from one sample in a study of blood T cell repertoires in COVID-19. The assay was immunoSEQ multiplex PCR, and TCRdb's table has in-frame clones only and misses some. The table shows 250,000 to 300,000 clones, with around 90% occurring only once. Sequences were obtained from PBMCs or T cells enriched from blood (not recorded which). These receptor sequences come from a woman in her twenties or thirties who had recovered from COVID-19. Both conserved end residues are part of each CDR3. A D gene is named only where the DNA matches it firmly. The size field is filled for only some rows; it gives once, few, many or a size class.

>.|TRBJ2-1|TRBV19|.
CASSGLSLADPYNEQFF
TGTGCCAGTAGCGGGTTATCTTTAGCGGATCCCTACAATGAGCAGTTCTTC
>.|TRBJ2-5|TRBV28|.
CASSLRGKTETQYF
TGTGCCAGCAGTTTGAGAGGGAAGACGGAGACCCAGTACTTC
>.|TRBJ2-2|TRBV27|.
CASSLKPPPTGSTGELFF
TGTGCCAGCAGTTTAAAACCCCCCCCCACAGGATCCACCGGGGAGCTGTTTTTT
>.|TRBJ1-6|TRBV28|TRBD1
CASRPGGLGSPLHF
TGTGCCAGCAGGCCAGGGGGCTTGGGTTCACCCCTCCACTTT
>.|TRBJ1-1|TRBV6-5|TRBD1
CASSRQGTEAFF
TGTGCCAGCAGTCGACAGGGCACTGAAGCTTTCTTT
>.|TRBJ1-6|TRBV28|.
CAVQQEGNSSPLHF
TGTGCTGTCCAGCAAGAGGGTAACAGCTCACCCCTCCACTTT
>.|TRBJ2-3|TRBV29-1|.
CSVDGFSDLSRTDTQYF
TGCAGCGTTGATGGTTTCTCGGATTTATCCAGGACAGATACGCAGTATTTT
>once|TRBJ2-7|TRBV15|.
CATSRDRGASSYEQYF
TGTGCCACCAGCAGAGACAGGGGCGCCAGCTCCTACGAGCAGTACTTC
>few|TRBJ2-7|TRBV24-1|.
CATSGDKDYEQYF
TGTGCCACCAGTGGGGACAAGGACTACGAGCAGTACTTC
>.|TRBJ2-3|TRBV28|TRBD2
CASSTLAGGPDTQYF
TGTGCCAGCAGTACACTAGCGGGAGGGCCAGATACGCAGTATTTT
>.|TRBJ2-1|TRBV5-1|TRBD2
CASSSTISGVNEQFF
TGCGCCAGCAGCTCCACAATCAGCGGGGTCAATGAGCAGTTCTTC
>once|TRBJ1-2|TRBV28|.
CASSLIGRAHNYGYTF
TGTGCCAGCAGTTTGATAGGCAGGGCACATAACTATGGCTACACCTTC
>.|TRBJ2-6|TRBV3-1/TRBV3-2|TRBD1
CASRDSLPSGANVLTF
TGTGCCAGCCGGGACAGCCTCCCCTCTGGGGCCAACGTCCTGACTTTC
>.|TRBJ1-1|TRBV7-5|.
CARSLAVRHLTEAFF
TGTGCCAGAAGCTTAGCGGTGCGACACCTGACTGAAGCTTTCTTT
>once|TRBJ2-1|TRBV7-2|TRBD2
CASRLAGHVDNEQFF
TGTGCCAGCAGGCTAGCGGGTCACGTGGACAATGAGCAGTTCTTC
>.|TRBJ1-2|TRBV9|TRBD1
CASSVATGRQGGYGYTF
TGTGCCAGCAGCGTAGCTACAGGGAGACAGGGAGGCTATGGCTACACCTTC
>few|TRBJ1-1|TRBV12-3/TRBV12-4|.
CASSVGTEAFF
TGTGCCAGCAGTGTCGGCACTGAAGCTTTCTTT
>.|TRBJ2-6|TRBV7-6|.
CASSLVNSGANVLTF
TGTGCCAGCAGCTTAGTTAACTCTGGGGCCAACGTCCTGACTTTC
>.|TRBJ1-5|TRBV18|TRBD1
CASSPGQGPLSPQHF
TGTGCCAGCTCACCGGGACAGGGCCCGCTTTCGCCCCAGCATTTT
>.|TRBJ1-2|TRBV9|TRBD1
CASSATGVGYTF
TGTGCCAGCAGCGCGACAGGGGTTGGCTACACCTTC
>.|TRBJ2-3|TRBV12-3/TRBV12-4|.
CASSLGLSDTQYF
TGTGCCAGCAGTTTAGGTCTTTCGGATACGCAGTATTTT
>.|TRBJ2-1|TRBV7-9|.
CASSSVWREKNEQFF
TGTGCCAGCAGCTCAGTTTGGAGGGAAAAGAATGAGCAGTTCTTC
>.|TRBJ2-2|TRBV7-3|TRBD2
CASSLGTSGTGELFF
TGTGCCAGCAGCTTAGGGACTAGCGGCACCGGGGAGCTGTTTTTT
>.|TRBJ1-3|TRBV2|.
CASSPLTVSSGNTIYF
TGTGCCAGCAGTCCTTTGACAGTCTCCTCTGGAAACACCATATATTTT
>.|TRBJ1-3|TRBV28|TRBD1
CASSLPDRGLGNTIYF
TGTGCCAGCAGTCTACCGGACAGGGGGCTAGGAAACACCATATATTTT
>.|TRBJ2-7|TRBV13|TRBD2
CASSSGTSEPYEQYF
TGTGCCAGCAGTTCCGGGACTAGCGAACCCTACGAGCAGTACTTC
>.|TRBJ1-1|TRBV5-1|.
CASSLGREAGAEAFF
TGCGCCAGCAGCTTGGGGCGCGAGGCAGGGGCTGAAGCTTTCTTT
>once|TRBJ2-6|TRBV27|.
CASSLDGPGANVLTF
TGTGCCAGCAGTTTAGATGGCCCTGGGGCCAACGTCCTGACTTTC
>.|TRBJ2-1|TRBV9|.
CASSLFKQGLDEQFF
TGTGCCAGCAGCCTATTCAAACAGGGTTTGGATGAGCAGTTCTTC
>.|TRBJ2-7|TRBV6-2/TRBV6-3|TRBD2
CASSLSSGLATYEQYF
TGTGCCAGCAGTTTGTCCTCGGGACTAGCAACCTACGAGCAGTACTTC
>.|TRBJ2-2|TRBV9|TRBD2
CASSVEPSGSSTGELFF
TGTGCCAGCAGCGTAGAGCCTAGCGGGAGTAGCACCGGGGAGCTGTTTTTT
>.|TRBJ2-7|TRBV2|.
CASSQGDFYEQYF
TGTGCCAGCTCCCAAGGGGATTTTTACGAGCAGTACTTC
>.|TRBJ2-1|TRBV5-1|.
CASSLAGGNRGNEQFF
TGCGCCAGCAGCTTGGCTGGGGGGAATCGGGGAAATGAGCAGTTCTTC
>.|TRBJ1-2|TRBV7-2|.
CASSARQDYGYTF
TGTGCCAGCAGCGCTCGACAGGACTATGGCTACACCTTC
>.|TRBJ2-1|TRBV9|TRBD2
CASSGGLAGANEQFF
TGTGCCAGCAGCGGGGGACTAGCGGGAGCCAATGAGCAGTTCTTC
>.|TRBJ1-5|TRBV19|.
CASSIDPGQYSNQPQHF
TGTGCCAGTAGTATAGATCCAGGACAGTATAGCAATCAGCCCCAGCATTTT
>.|TRBJ2-1|TRBV29-1|.
CSVEDSERRSYNEQFF
TGCAGCGTTGAAGACTCCGAGCGGCGATCCTACAATGAGCAGTTCTTC
>.|TRBJ1-6|TRBV5-4|TRBD1
CASSFEGAAISNSPLHF
TGTGCCAGCAGCTTTGAGGGGGCCGCAATCAGCAATTCACCCCTCCACTTT
>once|TRBJ1-5|TRBV4-3|.
CASSQDASGSNQPQHF
TGCGCCAGCAGCCAAGATGCCTCCGGGAGCAATCAGCCCCAGCATTTT
>.|TRBJ1-4|TRBV6-5|.
CASRARTAPNEKLFF
TGTGCCAGCAGAGCTAGGACAGCTCCTAATGAAAAACTGTTTTTT